This T cell receptor beta chain is from a study of OX40 agonist ivuxolimab in advanced cancers. Study-level results: By week 6 at 0.1 to 3.0 mg/kg, blood CD4+ and CD8+ T cells had expanded clonally. Nonresponders, in some cases, also had low normalized T-cell clonal expansion.

Clones were sequenced by immunoSEQ multiplex PCR, and TCRdb holds only the in-frame ones, with some missing. The sample records tens of thousands of clones, 80% to 85% being singletons. Remarks on this clone: The antigen is unknown.

This CDR3 contains 14 residues. The V and J ends lost 4 bases and 6 bases, in that order; junction bases with no gene match: 7. The germline CDR1 and CDR2 sequences are LNHDA and SQIVND (reference sequence). At cycle 4 day 1, cycle 7 day 1, and baseline, blood was sampled. The source was CD4+ or CD8+ T cells sorted from blood, collected in a trial of the OX40 agonist ivuxolimab. The V and J genes are TRBV19 and TRBJ1-1, with 8 bases lining up with TRBD1. This TCR derives from an adult with an advanced solid tumor such as melanoma, head and neck, liver or kidney cancer. The DNA of the CDR3 is TGTGCCAGTAGTACCCGACGGACAGGGTCTGAAGCTTTCTTT. This encodes CASSTRRTGSEAFF.